This T cell receptor beta chain comes out of a study of blood T cell repertoires in COVID-19. Study at large: Sample material is recorded as cDNA or gDNA derived from T cells, B-cell-depleted T cells, or PBMCs.

Assignment of participants to cohorts was predicated upon participant-reported clinical history. Per the authors' pipeline: Amplifying reference gene primers gave estimates of nucleated cell counts. Profiled with immunoSEQ multiplex PCR; TCRdb holds only in-frame clones, not every one. That table is the source of V, J and clone size, and D and trimming were worked out from the DNA. Seen here are some 400,000 clones, approximately 90% observed once, and the top ten hold 0.86%. The receptor was isolated from a woman in her 40s who had been exposed to COVID-19. The sample was PBMCs or T cells enriched from blood (not recorded which).

The CDR3 reads CASRFTGNQPQHF. The CDR3 DNA follows: TGTGCCAGCAGGTTCACAGGTAATCAGCCCCAGCATTTT. This rearrangement joins TRBV12-3 or TRBV12-4 to TRBJ1-5; tentative D call: TRBD1 (5 bases). The CDR3 has 13 amino acids. The V gene lost 6 bases and the J gene lost 4 bases, with 10 bases spanning the gap.